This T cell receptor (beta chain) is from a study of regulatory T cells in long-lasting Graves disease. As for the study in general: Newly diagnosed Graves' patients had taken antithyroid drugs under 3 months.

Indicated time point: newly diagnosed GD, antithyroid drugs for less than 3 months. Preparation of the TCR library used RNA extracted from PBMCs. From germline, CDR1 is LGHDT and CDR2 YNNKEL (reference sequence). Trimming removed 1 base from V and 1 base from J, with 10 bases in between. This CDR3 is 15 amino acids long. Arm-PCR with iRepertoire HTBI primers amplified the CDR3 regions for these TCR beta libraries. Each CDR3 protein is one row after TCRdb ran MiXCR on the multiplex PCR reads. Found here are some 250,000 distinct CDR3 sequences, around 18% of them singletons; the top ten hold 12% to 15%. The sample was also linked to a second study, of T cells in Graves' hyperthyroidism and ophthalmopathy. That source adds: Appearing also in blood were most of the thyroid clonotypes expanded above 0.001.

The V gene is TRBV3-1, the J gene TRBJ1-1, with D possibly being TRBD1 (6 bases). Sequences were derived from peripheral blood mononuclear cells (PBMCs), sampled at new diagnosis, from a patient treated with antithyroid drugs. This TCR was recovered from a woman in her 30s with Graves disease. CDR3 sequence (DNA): TGTGCCAGCAGCCAAGCAGCGACAGGGAACACTGAAGCTTTCTTT. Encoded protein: CASSQAATGNTEAFF.